Ten or more counts support the clone carrying this T cell receptor beta chain. The CDR3 is 14 amino acids. Germline CDR1 SGHTA, CDR2 FQGNSA. Trimming shortened V by 3 bases and J by 0 bases, and 6 bases separated the two germline ends. Ophthalmopathic donors had moderate-to-severe activity, CAS ≥3 and NOSPECS ≥4, with disease that had lasted under 3 months. The starting material, approximately 9.7 ml of fresh peripheral blood, provided the PBMCs. These data belong to a study of Graves' ophthalmopathy and Graves' hyperthyroidism. Amplification targeted the TCR beta CDR3 regions, with RNA transcripts as the source material. After a first-round RT-PCR with HTBI primers, a second-round multiplex PCR was run. Each CDR3 protein gets one entry after TCRdb re-called the multiplex PCR reads with MiXCR. Of some 520,000 distinct CDR3 sequences in the sample, approximately 14% were seen once.

The TCR sequence derives from a woman under 40 with Graves' ophthalmopathy. The chain uses TRBV7-2 and TRBJ1-5; no reliable D call. The material sequenced was blood. The CDR3 nucleotides are TGTGCCAGCAGCTTTTACAATAGCAATCAGCCCCAGCATTTT. Its protein product is CASSFYNSNQPQHF.